The 3 T cell receptor beta chains given below trace back to one sample, sequenced in a study of blood T cell repertoires in COVID-19 (dated by TCRdb to about 2020). The method behind the library was the immunoSEQ multiplex PCR assay. TCRdb took this table from immuneACCESS and kept in-frame rearrangements with V and J called. Such tables lack part of the clones; where checked against another copy, unresolved V genes explain under half of the gap, and the rest is unexplained. The sample data list about 100,000 clones, and less than 90% of these were observed just once. Of the sample, less than 5% is held by the ten largest clones. Sequences were obtained from peripheral blood. All receptors come from a human donor in a cohort sampled during active COVID-19.

V and J are TRBV7-9 and TRBJ2-3; 8 nucleotides line up with TRBD2. Trimming removed 6 bases from V and 7 bases from J; junction bases left unmatched: 9. The CDR3 loop spans 14 amino acids. The germline V gene encodes CDR1 SEHNR and CDR2 FQNEAQ (reference sequence). CDR3 nucleotide sequence: TGTGCCAGCAGGGATAGCGGGAATCCCTATACGCAGTATTTT. Amino acids: CASRDSGNPYTQYF.

This sequence joins TRBV27 and TRBJ2-3; D is perhaps TRBD1 (6 bases). Germline CDR1 reads MNHEY; CDR2 reads SMNVEV (reference sequence). The CDR3 sequence is 12 residues long. Trimming took 3 bases from V and 5 from J, leaving 6 bases between them. Here the CDR3 reads CASSFRGDTQYF. The CDR3 nucleotides are TGTGCCAGCAGTTTCAGGGGAGATACGCAGTATTTT.

The J gene is TRBJ2-7, the V gene TRBV19; D is unresolved. CDR1 and CDR2 (germline): LNHDA, SQIVND (reference sequence). The CDR3 loop spans 12 amino acids. V was clipped by 4 bases and J by 5 bases, with 9 bases between them. The CDR3 here is CASSTVLNEQYF. The DNA of the CDR3 is TGTGCCAGTAGTACCGTGCTAAACGAGCAGTACTTC.